What follows are 18 T cell receptor beta chains derived from one specimen sequenced in a study of cytomegalovirus exposure and HLA in healthy donors. PCR amplification relied on 60 Vbeta primers (plus 13 Jbeta primers). The method was immunoSEQ multiplex PCR; TCRdb's version includes in-frame clones alone and lacks a portion of them. The data hold some 180,000 clones, with around a tenth observed a single time. Sequencing was performed on PBMCs. These receptors came from a woman in her thirties in good health and CMV-seropositive.

This clone showed up just a few times. The V gene is TRBV7-8, the J gene TRBJ1-5, with D perhaps matching TRBD1 (6 bases). The CDR3 consists of 15 residues. The ends were cut back, 4 bases at V and 6 bases at J, with 16 bases in the middle. Germline assignment: CDR1 SGHVS and CDR2 FQNEAQ. CDR3 in amino acids: CASSSADRIAQPQHF. CDR3 in DNA: TGTGCCAGCAGCTCCGCAGACAGGATTGCTCAGCCCCAGCATTTT.

The chain joins TRBV2 to TRBJ2-1; 9 bases fit TRBD2. CDR3 length: 14 residues. J gave up 1 base and V 7 bases, and 2 bases lay outside the gene matches. The germline gives CDR1 SNHLY, CDR2 FYNNEI. CDR3 sequence reads: CASILAGSYNEQFF. As DNA, the CDR3 is TGTGCCAGCATTCTAGCGGGATCCTACAATGAGCAGTTCTTC.

There are a few counts of this clone. The V and J genes are TRBV19 and TRBJ2-2; perhaps TRBD1 as D (5 bases). The CDR3 runs 14 residues. Trimming left V 5 bases short and J 6 bases short, with 13 bases between. Germline V CDR1 and CDR2: LNHDA, SQIVND (reference sequence). The CDR3, as DNA: TGTGCCAGTAGTCCTTTTAGGGGCTCCGGGGAGCTGTTTTTT. It is translated as CASSPFRGSGELFF.

This clone was found a few times. The chain combines TRBV9 with TRBJ2-5; D is possibly TRBD2 (5 bases). Per the germline V gene, CDR1 is SGDLS and CDR2 is YYNGEE. Between the trimmed V and J ends, which lost 2 bases and 4 bases, there was a span of 12 bases. There are 14 residues in the CDR3. The CDR3 sequence: CASSVSMAGETQYF. The DNA for the CDR3 is TGTGCCAGCAGCGTTAGCATGGCGGGAGAGACCCAGTACTTC.

There are a few counts of this clone. The gene calls are TRBV18 and TRBJ1-1; 9 bases line up with TRBD1. V lost 3 bases to trimming and J lost 5 bases; unmatched junction nucleotides: 4. The germline gives CDR1 KGHSH, CDR2 LQKENI. The CDR3 length is 14 residues. CDR3 residues: CASSPDRGSTEAFF. The CDR3 nucleotides read TGTGCCAGCTCACCGGACAGGGGTAGTACTGAAGCTTTCTTT.

This chain joins TRBV11-3 and TRBJ2-3; 7 bases align to TRBD2. This CDR3 has 13 residues. CDR1 SGHNT and CDR2 YENEEA come from the germline V gene. After removal of 5 bases from V and 4 bases from J, the junction contained 3 bases not matched to a gene. For the CDR3, the DNA is TGTGCCAGCAGCAAGCTAGCGGCAGATACGCAGTATTTT. This sequence encodes CASSKLAADTQYF.

This rearrangement joins TRBV7-9 to TRBJ2-5, with a possible D match to TRBD2 (6 bases). The CDR3 runs 15 residues. The V end was cut by 0 bases, the J end by 4 bases, with 12 bases between. Germline-derived CDR1 and CDR2 are SEHNR and FQNEAQ (reference sequence). The CDR3 protein is CASSLAGDFLETQYF. Here the CDR3 DNA reads TGTGCCAGCAGCTTAGCGGGGGACTTCTTAGAGACCCAGTACTTC.

The sample holds a few counts of this clone. The chain employs TRBV11-2 and TRBJ2-7; 10 nucleotides align to TRBD2. Germline trimming cut 6 bases from V and 6 bases from J; bases unmatched to any gene: 11. Germline lookup yields CDR1 SGHAT and CDR2 FQNNGV. The CDR3 is made up of 15 amino acids. The CDR3 DNA sequence: TGTGCCAGCAGTTATGACTCGAGCGGGAGGGTCGAGCAGTACTTC. It codes for CASSYDSSGRVEQYF.

This clone was seen a handful of times. The chain is built from TRBV14 and TRBJ1-2, with TRBD1 as a possible D gene (6 bases). The CDR3 totals 14 residues. In germline, CDR1 is SGHDN, CDR2 FVKESK. V lost 3 bases to trimming and J lost 6 bases, with 14 bases between them. The CDR3 spells CASSQSRTAHGYTF. The CDR3 nucleotides are TGTGCCAGCAGCCAGTCAAGGACAGCGCATGGCTACACCTTC.

This clone appeared a few times. The V call is TRBV4-2, the J call TRBJ1-2; weak D call: TRBD1 (5 bases). The V end was cut by 0 bases, the J end by 2 bases, with 13 bases between. This CDR3 has 16 residues. CDR1 and CDR2 from the germline V gene are LGHNA and YNFKEQ. The CDR3 nucleotides read TGTGCCAGCAGCCAAGATCTTGGGGGGAACAACTATGGCTACACCTTC. This sequence encodes CASSQDLGGNNYGYTF.

About this clone: Within the sample, other DNA sequences also encode this same CDR3. J is TRBJ2-7 and V is TRBV6-6; D is unclear. Germline CDR1 MNHNY, CDR2 SVGAGI (reference sequence). The CDR3 is 13 amino acids. Trimming stripped 3 bases from V and 4 bases from J, with 10 bases between. The CDR3 loop is CASSYRFVYEQYF. The DNA of the CDR3 is TGTGCCAGCAGTTATAGATTCGTATACGAGCAGTACTTC.

For the CDR3, the DNA is TGTGCCAGCAGCCGGGACAGGGGGAACACCGGGGAGCTGTTTTTT. Protein product: CASSRDRGNTGELFF. This sequence joins TRBV7-2 and TRBJ2-2; 10 positions agree with TRBD1. Germline-derived CDR1 and CDR2 are SGHTA and FQGNSA. This CDR3 is built from 15 residues. J lost 1 base, V lost 5 bases, and 1 base had no gene match.

This rearrangement joins TRBV20-1 to TRBJ1-5, with D uncertain. Germline CDR1 and CDR2: DFQATT and SNEGSKA (reference sequence). Trimming left V 5 bases short and J 7 bases short, with 6 bases between. This CDR3 has 10 residues. CDR3 DNA sequence: TGCAGTGCTCCGGGACAGCCCCAGCATTTT. As protein: CSAPGQPQHF.

There are a few counts of this clone. The chain combines TRBV6-1 with TRBJ1-1; a possible D gene is TRBD1 (5 bases). Per germline, CDR1 MNHNS and CDR2 SASEGT. V lost 7 bases and J 4 bases, leaving 10 bases between the germline ends. The CDR3 is 12 residues long. The CDR3 DNA reads as TGTGCCAGCACGCAGGGAGGCACTGAAGCTTTCTTT. Protein product: CASTQGGTEAFF.

This clone showed up just a few times. The chain uses TRBV18 and TRBJ2-2, with unresolved D. V lost 1 base, J lost 7 bases, and 7 bases lay in between. This CDR3 has 13 residues. CDR1 is KGHSH, CDR2 LQKENI, per germline. CDR3 region: CASSPQFSGELFF. The CDR3 DNA sequence: TGTGCCAGCTCACCACAATTCAGCGGGGAGCTGTTTTTT.

This clone was seen more than once but under ten times. The chain joins TRBV5-1 to TRBJ1-2; 9 positions match TRBD1. This CDR3 has 13 amino acids. Germline V gene sequence: CDR1 SGHRS, CDR2 YFSETQ. The V segment lost 6 bases and the J segment 2 bases; nucleotides outside the gene matches: 2. CDR3: CASTGQGNYGYTF. The DNA for the CDR3 is TGCGCCAGCACAGGACAGGGGAACTATGGCTACACCTTC.

V is TRBV5-1 and J is TRBJ1-2, with 7 bases matching TRBD1. CDR1 and CDR2 from the germline V gene are SGHRS and YFSETQ. The V segment lost 0 bases and the J segment 5 bases; nucleotides outside the gene matches: 4. The CDR3 sequence is 14 residues long. The CDR3 spells CASSLGQGDYGYTF. In DNA form, the CDR3 reads TGCGCCAGCAGCTTGGGACAGGGAGATTATGGCTACACCTTC.

This clone occurred a few times. The genes are TRBV9 and TRBJ2-1, with 9 bases lining up with TRBD2. The germline V gene encodes CDR1 SGDLS and CDR2 YYNGEE. This CDR3 region has 15 residues. V was clipped by 4 bases and J by 4 bases; unmatched bases: 6. The CDR3 nucleotides read TGTGCCAGCAGCATCGGGACTAGCTGGTACAATGAGCAGTTCTTC. It codes for CASSIGTSWYNEQFF.